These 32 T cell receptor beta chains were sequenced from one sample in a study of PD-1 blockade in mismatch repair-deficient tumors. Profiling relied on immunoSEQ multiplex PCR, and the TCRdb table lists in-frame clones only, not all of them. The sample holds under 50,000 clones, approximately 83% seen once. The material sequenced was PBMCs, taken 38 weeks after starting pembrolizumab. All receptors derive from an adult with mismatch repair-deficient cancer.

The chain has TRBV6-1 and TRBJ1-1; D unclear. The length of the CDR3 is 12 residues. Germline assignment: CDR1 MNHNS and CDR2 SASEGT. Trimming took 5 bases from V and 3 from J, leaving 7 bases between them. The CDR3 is CASSRRYTEAFF. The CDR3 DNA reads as TGTGCCAGCAGTCGGAGGTACACTGAAGCTTTCTTT.

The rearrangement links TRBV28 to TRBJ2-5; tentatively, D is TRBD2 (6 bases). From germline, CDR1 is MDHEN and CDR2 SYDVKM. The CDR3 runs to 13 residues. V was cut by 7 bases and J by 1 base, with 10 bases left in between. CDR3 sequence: CASNLSGQETQYF. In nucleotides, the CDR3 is TGTGCCAGCAATCTTAGCGGCCAAGAGACCCAGTACTTC.

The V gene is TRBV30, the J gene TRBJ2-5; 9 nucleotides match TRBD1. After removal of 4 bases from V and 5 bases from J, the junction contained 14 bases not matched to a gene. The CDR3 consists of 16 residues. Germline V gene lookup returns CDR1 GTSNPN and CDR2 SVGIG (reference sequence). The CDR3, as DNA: TGTGCCTGGACCCAAGGACAGGGGCGGCCCGGGGAGACCCAGTACTTC. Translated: CAWTQGQGRPGETQYF.

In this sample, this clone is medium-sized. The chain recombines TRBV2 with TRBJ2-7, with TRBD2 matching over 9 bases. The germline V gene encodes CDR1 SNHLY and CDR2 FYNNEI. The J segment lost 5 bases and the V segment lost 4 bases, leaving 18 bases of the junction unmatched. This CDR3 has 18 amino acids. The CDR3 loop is CASSAASSGRVLSDEQYF. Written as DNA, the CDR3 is TGTGCCAGCAGTGCGGCGAGTAGCGGGAGAGTGCTATCGGACGAGCAGTACTTC.

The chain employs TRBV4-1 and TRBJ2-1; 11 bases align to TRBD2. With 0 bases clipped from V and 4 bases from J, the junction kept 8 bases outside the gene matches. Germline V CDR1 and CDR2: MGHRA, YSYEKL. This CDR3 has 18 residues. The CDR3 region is CASSQDRVAGGPYNEQFF. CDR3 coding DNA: TGCGCCAGCAGCCAAGACAGGGTAGCGGGAGGGCCTTACAATGAGCAGTTCTTC.

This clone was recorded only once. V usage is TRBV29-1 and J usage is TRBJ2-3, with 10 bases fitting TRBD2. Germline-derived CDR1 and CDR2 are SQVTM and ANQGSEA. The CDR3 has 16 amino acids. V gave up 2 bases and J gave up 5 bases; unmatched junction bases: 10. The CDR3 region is CSVERSGLARLDTQYF. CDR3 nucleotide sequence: TGCAGCGTTGAACGCTCGGGACTAGCGAGATTAGATACGCAGTATTTT.

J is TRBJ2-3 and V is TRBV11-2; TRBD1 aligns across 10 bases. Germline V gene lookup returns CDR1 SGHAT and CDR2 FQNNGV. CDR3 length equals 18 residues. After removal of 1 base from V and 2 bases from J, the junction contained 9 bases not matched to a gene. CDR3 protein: CASSLAAPGTGATDTQYF. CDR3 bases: TGTGCCAGCAGCTTAGCCGCCCCCGGGACAGGGGCCACAGATACGCAGTATTTT. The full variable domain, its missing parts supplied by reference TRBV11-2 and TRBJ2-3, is EAGVAQSPRYKIIEKRQSVAFWCNPISGHATLYWYQQILGQGPKLLIQFQNNGVVDDSQLPKDRFSAERLKGVDSTLKIQPAKLEDSAVYLCASSLAAPGTGATDTQYFGPGTRLTVL.

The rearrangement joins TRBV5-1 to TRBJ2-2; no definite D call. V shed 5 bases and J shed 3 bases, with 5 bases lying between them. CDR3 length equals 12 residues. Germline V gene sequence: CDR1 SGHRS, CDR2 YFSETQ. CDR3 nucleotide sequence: TGCGCCAGCAGTCGGGACACCGGGGAGCTGTTTTTT. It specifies CASSRDTGELFF.

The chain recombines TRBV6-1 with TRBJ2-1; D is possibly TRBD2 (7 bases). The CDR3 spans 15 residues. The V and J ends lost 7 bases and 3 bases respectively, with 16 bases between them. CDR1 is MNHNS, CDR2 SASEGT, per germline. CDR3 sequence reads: CASIGAGAYYNEQFF. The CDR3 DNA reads TGTGCCAGCATTGGGGCGGGGGCGTACTACAATGAGCAGTTCTTC.

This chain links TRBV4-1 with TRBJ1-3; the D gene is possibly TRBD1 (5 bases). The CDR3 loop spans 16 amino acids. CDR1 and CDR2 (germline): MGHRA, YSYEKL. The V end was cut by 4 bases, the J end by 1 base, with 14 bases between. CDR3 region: CASSPLGGVSGNTIYF. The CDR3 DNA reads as TGCGCCAGCAGCCCCCTGGGGGGGGTGTCTGGAAACACCATATATTTT.

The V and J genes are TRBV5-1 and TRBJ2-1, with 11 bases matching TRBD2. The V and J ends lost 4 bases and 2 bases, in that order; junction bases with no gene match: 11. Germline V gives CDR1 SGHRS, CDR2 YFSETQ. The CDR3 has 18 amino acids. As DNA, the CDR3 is TGCGCCAGCAGCCGTAGACTAGCGGGACGGGGCACCTACAATGAGCAGTTCTTC. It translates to CASSRRLAGRGTYNEQFF.

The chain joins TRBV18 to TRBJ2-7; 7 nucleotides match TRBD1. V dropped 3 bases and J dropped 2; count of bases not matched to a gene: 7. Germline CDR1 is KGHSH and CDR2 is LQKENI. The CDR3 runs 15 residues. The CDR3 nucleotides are TGTGCCAGCTCACCCTTCCCGGGACAGACCTACGAGCAGTACTTC. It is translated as CASSPFPGQTYEQYF.

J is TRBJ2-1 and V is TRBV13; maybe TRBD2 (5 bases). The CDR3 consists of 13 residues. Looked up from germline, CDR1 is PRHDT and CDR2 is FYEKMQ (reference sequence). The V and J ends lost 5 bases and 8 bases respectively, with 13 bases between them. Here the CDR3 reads CASSRRGGHEQFF. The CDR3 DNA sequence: TGTGCCAGCAGCCGGCGTGGAGGACATGAGCAGTTCTTC.

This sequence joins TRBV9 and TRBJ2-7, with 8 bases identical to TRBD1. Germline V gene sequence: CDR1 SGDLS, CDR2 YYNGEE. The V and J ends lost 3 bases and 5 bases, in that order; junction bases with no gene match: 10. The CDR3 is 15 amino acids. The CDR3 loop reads CASSGSQGAEDEQYF. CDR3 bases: TGTGCCAGCAGCGGATCTCAGGGGGCAGAGGACGAGCAGTACTTC.

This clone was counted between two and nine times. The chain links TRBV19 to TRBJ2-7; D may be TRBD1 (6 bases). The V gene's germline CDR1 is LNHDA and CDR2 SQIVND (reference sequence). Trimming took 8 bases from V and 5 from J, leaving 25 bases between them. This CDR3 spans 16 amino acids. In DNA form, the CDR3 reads TGTGCCAGTCGTGCGTCGTCCTTAGGGGGAATCGACGAGCAGTACTTC. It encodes CASRASSLGGIDEQYF.

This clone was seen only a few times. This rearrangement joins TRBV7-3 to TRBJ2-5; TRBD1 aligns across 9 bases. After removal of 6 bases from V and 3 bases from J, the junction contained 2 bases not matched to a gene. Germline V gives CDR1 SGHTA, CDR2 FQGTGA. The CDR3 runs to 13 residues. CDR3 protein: CASSWTGEETQYF. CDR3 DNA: TGTGCCAGCAGTTGGACAGGGGAAGAGACCCAGTACTTC.

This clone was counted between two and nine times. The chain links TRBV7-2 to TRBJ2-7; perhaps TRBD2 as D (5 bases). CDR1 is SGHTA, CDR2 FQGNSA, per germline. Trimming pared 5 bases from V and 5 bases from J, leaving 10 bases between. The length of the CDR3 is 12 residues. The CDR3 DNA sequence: TGTGCCAGCAGCCTAACTAGGAACGAGCAGTACTTC. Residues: CASSLTRNEQYF.

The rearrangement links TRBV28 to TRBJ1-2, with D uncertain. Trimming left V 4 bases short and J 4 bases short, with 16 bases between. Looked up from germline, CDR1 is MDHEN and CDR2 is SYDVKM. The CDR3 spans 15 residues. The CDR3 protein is CASSSTGKATYGYTF. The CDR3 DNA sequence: TGTGCCAGCAGTTCTACCGGGAAGGCTACCTATGGCTACACCTTC.

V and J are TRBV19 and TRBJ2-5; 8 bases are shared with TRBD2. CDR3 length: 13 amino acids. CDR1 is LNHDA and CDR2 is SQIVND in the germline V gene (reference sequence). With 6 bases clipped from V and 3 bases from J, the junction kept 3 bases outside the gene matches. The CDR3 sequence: CASRGTSEETQYF. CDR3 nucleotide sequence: TGTGCCAGTAGAGGGACTAGTGAAGAGACCCAGTACTTC.

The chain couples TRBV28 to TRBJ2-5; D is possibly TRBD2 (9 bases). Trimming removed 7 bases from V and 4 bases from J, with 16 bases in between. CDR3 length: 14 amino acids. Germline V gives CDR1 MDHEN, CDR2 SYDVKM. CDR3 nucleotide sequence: TGTGCCAGCACCGCGGGGGGGACAGGAGAGACCCAGTACTTC. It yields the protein CASTAGGTGETQYF.

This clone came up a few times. DNA for the CDR3: TGTGCCAGCAGCTTTCAAGGGAGCTCCTACGAGCAGTACTTC. Its protein product is CASSFQGSSYEQYF. The rearrangement uses TRBV7-2 and TRBJ2-7; tentatively, D is TRBD2 (5 bases). V shed 3 bases and J shed 0 bases, with 9 bases lying between them. From germline, CDR1 is SGHTA and CDR2 FQGNSA. There are 14 residues in the CDR3.

This chain's CDR3 is CASSFPTTTSYNEQFF. CDR3 bases: TGTGCCAGCAGTTTCCCCACTACTACATCCTACAATGAGCAGTTCTTC. The chain joins TRBV28 to TRBJ2-1; D gene ambiguous. The CDR3 is 16 amino acids. Germline loops: CDR1 MDHEN, CDR2 SYDVKM. V lost 3 bases to trimming and J lost 1 base, with 13 bases between them.

The CDR3 bases are TGTGCCAGCAGTACTCGGGGGGGGCGCGGTGAAGCTTTCTTT. Residues: CASSTRGGRGEAFF. The V and J genes are TRBV28 and TRBJ1-1, with D tentatively TRBD1 (6 bases). The CDR3 consists of 14 residues. Germline lookup yields CDR1 MDHEN and CDR2 SYDVKM. The ends were cut back, 5 bases at V and 7 bases at J, with 17 bases in the middle.

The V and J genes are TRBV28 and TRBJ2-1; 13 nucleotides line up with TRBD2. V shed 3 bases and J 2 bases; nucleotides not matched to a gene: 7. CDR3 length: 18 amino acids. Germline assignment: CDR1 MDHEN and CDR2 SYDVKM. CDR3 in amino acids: CASSFPTSGRRAYNEQFF. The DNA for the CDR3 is TGTGCCAGCAGTTTCCCGACTAGCGGGAGGAGGGCCTACAATGAGCAGTTCTTC.

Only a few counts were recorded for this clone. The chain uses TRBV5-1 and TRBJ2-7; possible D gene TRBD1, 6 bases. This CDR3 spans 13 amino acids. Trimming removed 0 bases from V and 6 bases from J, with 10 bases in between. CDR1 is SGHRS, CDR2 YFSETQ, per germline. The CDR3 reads CASSLEQGGEQYF. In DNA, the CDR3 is TGCGCCAGCAGCTTGGAACAGGGTGGCGAGCAGTACTTC.

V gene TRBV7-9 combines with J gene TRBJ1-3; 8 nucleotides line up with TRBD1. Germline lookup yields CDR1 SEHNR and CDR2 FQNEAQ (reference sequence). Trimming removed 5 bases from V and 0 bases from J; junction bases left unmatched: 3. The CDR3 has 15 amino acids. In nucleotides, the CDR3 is TGTGCCAGCAGCGGCACAGGGGGCTCTGGAAACACCATATATTTT. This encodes CASSGTGGSGNTIYF.

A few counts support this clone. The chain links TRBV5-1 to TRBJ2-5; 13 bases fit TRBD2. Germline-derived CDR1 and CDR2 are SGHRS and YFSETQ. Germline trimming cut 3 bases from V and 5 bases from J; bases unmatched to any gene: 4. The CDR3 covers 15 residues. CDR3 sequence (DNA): TGCGCCAGCAGCTGGACTAGCGGGAGAGCGGAGACCCAGTACTTC. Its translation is CASSWTSGRAETQYF.

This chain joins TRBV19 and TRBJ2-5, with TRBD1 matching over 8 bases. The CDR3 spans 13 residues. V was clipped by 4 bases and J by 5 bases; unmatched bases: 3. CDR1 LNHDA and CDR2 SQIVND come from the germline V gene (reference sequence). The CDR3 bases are TGTGCCAGTAGTACGACAGGGGTGGAGACCCAGTACTTC. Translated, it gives CASSTTGVETQYF.

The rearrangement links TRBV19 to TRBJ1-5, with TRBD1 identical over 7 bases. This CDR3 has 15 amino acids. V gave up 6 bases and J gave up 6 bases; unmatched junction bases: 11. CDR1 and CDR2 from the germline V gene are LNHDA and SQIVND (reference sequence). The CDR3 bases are TGTGCCAGTAGCTCCCCGACAGGGTACGGTCAGCCCCAGCATTTT. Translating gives CASSSPTGYGQPQHF.

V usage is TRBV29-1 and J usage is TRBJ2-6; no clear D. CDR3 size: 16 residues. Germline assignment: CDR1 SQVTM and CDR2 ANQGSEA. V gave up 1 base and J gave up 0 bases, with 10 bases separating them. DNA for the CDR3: TGCAGCGTTGAAGTAGTCCCCCTCTCTGGGGCCAACGTCCTGACTTTC. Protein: CSVEVVPLSGANVLTF.

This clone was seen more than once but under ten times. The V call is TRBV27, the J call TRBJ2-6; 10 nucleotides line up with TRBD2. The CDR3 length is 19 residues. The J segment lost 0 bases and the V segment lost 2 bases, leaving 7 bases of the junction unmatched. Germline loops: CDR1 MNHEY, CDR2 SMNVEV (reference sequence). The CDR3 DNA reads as TGTGCCAGCAGTTTAAGACTAGCGGGCTCCCTCTCTGGGGCCAACGTCCTGACTTTC. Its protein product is CASSLRLAGSLSGANVLTF.

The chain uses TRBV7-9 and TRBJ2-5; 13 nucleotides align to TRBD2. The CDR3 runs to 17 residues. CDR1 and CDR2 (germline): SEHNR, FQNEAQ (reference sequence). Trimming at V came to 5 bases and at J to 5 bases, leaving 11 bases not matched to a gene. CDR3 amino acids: CASSPGTSGIQAETQYF. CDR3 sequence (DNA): TGTGCCAGCAGCCCCGGGACTAGCGGGATTCAGGCCGAGACCCAGTACTTC.